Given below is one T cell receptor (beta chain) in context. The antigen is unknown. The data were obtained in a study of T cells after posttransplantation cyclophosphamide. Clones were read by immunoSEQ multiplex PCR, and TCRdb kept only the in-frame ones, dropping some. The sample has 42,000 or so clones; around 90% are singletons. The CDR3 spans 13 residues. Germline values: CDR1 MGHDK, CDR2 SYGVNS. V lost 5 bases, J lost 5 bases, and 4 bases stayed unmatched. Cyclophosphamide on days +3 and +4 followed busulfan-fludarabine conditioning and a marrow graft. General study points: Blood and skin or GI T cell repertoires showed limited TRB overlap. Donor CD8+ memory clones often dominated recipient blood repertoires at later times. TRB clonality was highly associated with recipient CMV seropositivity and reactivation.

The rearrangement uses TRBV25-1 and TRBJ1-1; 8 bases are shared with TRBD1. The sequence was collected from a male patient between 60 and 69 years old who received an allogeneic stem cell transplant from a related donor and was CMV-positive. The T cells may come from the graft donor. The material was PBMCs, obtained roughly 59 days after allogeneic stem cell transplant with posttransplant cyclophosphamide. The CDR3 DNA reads TGTGCCAGCAGTTCAGGGGGCAAGACTGAAGCTTTCTTT. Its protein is CASSSGGKTEAFF.